The 30 T cell receptor beta chains presented below share a single source sample, sequenced in a study of blood T cell repertoires in COVID-19. Repertoires were generated with immunoSEQ multiplex PCR, while TCRdb's copy carries only in-frame clones and drops some. The table includes about 500,000 clones, 80% to 90% detected once. The sample comprised peripheral blood. These receptors were collected from a man aged 18 to 29 with COVID-19, enrolled during active disease.

This sequence joins TRBV30 and TRBJ2-5; D gene unclear. Germline lookup yields CDR1 GTSNPN and CDR2 SVGIG (reference sequence). This CDR3 comprises 14 residues. V lost 2 bases to trimming and J lost 2 bases, with 12 bases between them. The CDR3 protein is CAWSRNLGQETQYF. CDR3 coding DNA: TGTGCCTGGAGTCGTAATCTCGGGCAAGAGACCCAGTACTTC. The full variable domain, its missing parts supplied by reference TRBV30 and TRBJ2-5, is SQTIHQWPATLVQPVGSPLSLECTVEGTSNPNLYWYRQAAGRGLQLLFYSVGIGQISSEVPQNLSASRPQDRQFILSSKKLLLSDSGFYLCAWSRNLGQETQYFGPGTRLLVL.

The V call is TRBV4-1, the J call TRBJ2-2; 7 bases line up with TRBD2. Trimming took 3 bases from V and 2 from J; bases not matched to a gene: 3. Germline V CDR1 and CDR2: MGHRA, YSYEKL. The CDR3 totals 15 residues. For the CDR3, the DNA is TGCGCCAGCAGCCATGCTAGCGGCAACACCGGGGAGCTGTTTTTT. It encodes CASSHASGNTGELFF.

The CDR3 sequence: CASSGSGGDTQYF. The CDR3 nucleotides are TGTGCCAGCAGCGGATCCGGGGGGGATACGCAGTATTTT. The chain combines TRBV9 with TRBJ2-3, with 7 positions matching TRBD2. The CDR3 extends over 13 amino acids. Germline trimming cut 3 bases from V and 6 bases from J; bases unmatched to any gene: 4. Germline V CDR1 and CDR2: SGDLS, YYNGEE.

A note on this clone: Other DNA sequences in this specimen translate into the identical CDR3. The V gene is TRBV28, the J gene TRBJ1-5; 8 bases are shared with TRBD1. Losses at the gene ends were 5 bases for V and 2 bases for J; bases not matched to a gene: 2. The CDR3 runs to 14 residues. Germline CDR1 MDHEN, CDR2 SYDVKM. For the CDR3, the DNA is TGTGCCAGCAGTCCAGGGGGCGGCAATCAGCCCCAGCATTTT. It specifies CASSPGGGNQPQHF.

The gene calls are TRBV7-9 and TRBJ2-3; D may be TRBD2 (5 bases). The germline gives CDR1 SEHNR, CDR2 FQNEAQ (reference sequence). Trimming took off 1 base at V and 8 bases at J, with 13 bases between the two ends. The CDR3 loop spans 14 amino acids. This CDR3 reads CASSLGGLAGTQYF. In DNA form, the CDR3 reads TGTGCCAGCAGCTTAGGAGGGCTAGCAGGTACGCAGTATTTT.

The rearrangement joins TRBV2 to TRBJ2-7, with D maybe TRBD1 (5 bases). The CDR3 consists of 12 residues. From germline, CDR1 is SNHLY and CDR2 FYNNEI. Trimming removed 11 bases from V and 1 base from J, with 12 bases in between. The CDR3 loop is CAVGAFSYEQYF. The CDR3 region has the DNA TGTGCCGTAGGGGCCTTTTCCTACGAGCAGTACTTC.

The rearrangement joins TRBV6-5 to TRBJ2-1, with TRBD2 identical over 9 bases. Germline V gene sequence: CDR1 MNHEY, CDR2 SVGAGI. This CDR3 has 16 amino acids. V gave up 0 bases and J gave up 7 bases; unmatched junction bases: 7. The CDR3 bases are TGTGCCAGCAGTTACTCTCGTAGCGGGGGCGGTAATGAGCAGTTCTTC. This encodes CASSYSRSGGGNEQFF.

The V gene is TRBV7-2, the J gene TRBJ1-1; no clear D. There are 13 residues in the CDR3. The germline CDR1 and CDR2 sequences are SGHTA and FQGNSA. Trimming cost V 5 bases and J 11 bases, with 18 bases left between them. The CDR3 protein is CASSPRHPPSAFF. In DNA, the CDR3 is TGTGCCAGCAGCCCAAGACATCCACCTTCGGCTTTCTTT.

This chain links TRBV5-6 with TRBJ1-2, with D hard to call. From germline, CDR1 is SGHDT and CDR2 YYEEEE. V was shortened by 1 base and J by 0 bases, with 10 bases between the two germline ends. The CDR3 extends over 15 amino acids. DNA of the CDR3: TGTGCCAGCAGCTTGAACTTCCCCCCTAACTATGGCTACACCTTC. Protein product: CASSLNFPPNYGYTF. The whole variable domain, filled in from reference TRBV5-6 and TRBJ1-2, reads DAGVTQSPTHLIKTRGQQVTLRCSPKSGHDTVSWYQQALGQGPQFIFQYYEEEERQRGNFPDRFSGHQFPNYSSELNVNALLLGDSALYLCASSLNFPPNYGYTFGSGTRLTVV.

In DNA form, the CDR3 reads TGTGCCAGCAGCTTAGGCCCCAGGGGCGGTGAGACCCAGTACTTC. Amino acids: CASSLGPRGGETQYF. The rearrangement uses TRBV7-6 and TRBJ2-5; a possible D gene is TRBD1 (6 bases). Trimming pared 1 base from V and 5 bases from J, leaving 14 bases between. Germline CDR1 and CDR2: SGHVS and FNYEAQ. The CDR3 runs to 15 residues.

V and J are TRBV7-9 and TRBJ2-1, with 9 bases identical to TRBD1. Per the germline V gene, CDR1 is SEHNR and CDR2 is FQNEAQ (reference sequence). With 4 bases clipped from V and 5 bases from J, the junction kept 0 bases outside the gene matches. The CDR3 spans 13 residues. CDR3 in amino acids: CASSWTGDNEQFF. CDR3 sequence (DNA): TGTGCCAGCAGCTGGACAGGGGACAATGAGCAGTTCTTC.

The chain links TRBV9 to TRBJ1-1; 7 positions agree with TRBD1. Germline CDR1 SGDLS, CDR2 YYNGEE. Trimming removed 4 bases from V and 0 bases from J; junction bases left unmatched: 3. The CDR3 is 14 residues long. CDR3 sequence (DNA): TGTGCCAGCAGCCCAGGGGGACTGAACACTGAAGCTTTCTTT. Protein product: CASSPGGLNTEAFF.

The chain is built from TRBV27 and TRBJ2-7; no reliable D call. The germline V and J ends were trimmed by 6 bases and 2 bases, with 11 bases remaining between them. Germline-derived CDR1 and CDR2 are MNHEY and SMNVEV (reference sequence). CDR3 length equals 13 residues. The CDR3 DNA reads TGTGCCAGCAGCCCCACGGGTACCTACGAGCAGTACTTC. This encodes CASSPTGTYEQYF.

This clone was seen a single time. The genes are TRBV11-3 and TRBJ1-2; D uncertain. The CDR3 extends over 13 amino acids. The germline gives CDR1 SGHNT, CDR2 YENEEA. V lost 3 bases and J 8 bases, leaving 13 bases between the germline ends. The CDR3 spells CASSFTRLVGYTF. Here the CDR3 DNA reads TGTGCCAGCAGCTTTACACGTCTGGTAGGCTACACCTTC.

The V call is TRBV19, the J call TRBJ1-6, with D perhaps matching TRBD1 (5 bases). Germline values: CDR1 LNHDA, CDR2 SQIVND (reference sequence). The CDR3 has 14 amino acids. V was cut by 3 bases and J by 10 bases, with 13 bases left in between. The CDR3 DNA sequence: TGTGCCAGTAGTATGGAGGGGATCGGGTCACCCCTCCACTTT. Amino acid sequence: CASSMEGIGSPLHF.

The V call is TRBV10-1, the J call TRBJ2-7, with 12 bases fitting TRBD1. The V gene end was trimmed by 6 bases and the J gene end by 7 bases; junction bases not matched to a gene: 7. The CDR3 length is 14 residues. The V gene's germline CDR1 is WNHNN and CDR2 SYGVQD (reference sequence). CDR3: CASSRDRGLGEQYF. The CDR3 nucleotides are TGCGCCAGCAGCCGGGACAGGGGGCTTGGAGAGCAGTACTTC.

The rearrangement links TRBV7-9 to TRBJ1-2; 7 bases line up with TRBD1. The J segment lost 8 bases and the V segment lost 5 bases, leaving 8 bases of the junction unmatched. The germline gives CDR1 SEHNR, CDR2 FQNEAQ (reference sequence). The CDR3 has 13 residues. The CDR3 DNA follows: TGTGCCAGCAGCCACGACAGGGTAGGAGGCTACACCTTC. Translation: CASSHDRVGGYTF. Looking up the rest from reference TRBV7-9 and TRBJ1-2 gives the full variable domain: DTGVSQNPRHKITKRGQNVTFRCDPISEHNRLYWYRQTLGQGPEFLTYFQNEAQLEKSRLLSDRFSAERPKGSFSTLEIQRTEQGDSAMYLCASSHDRVGGYTFGSGTRLTVV.

The chain links TRBV7-6 to TRBJ2-7, with 8 bases aligning to TRBD1. Germline CDR1 SGHVS, CDR2 FNYEAQ. J was trimmed by 2 bases and V by 6 bases; bases with no gene match: 6. CDR3 length: 14 residues. Written as DNA, the CDR3 is TGTGCCAGCAGTGACAGGGGATTTACCTACGAGCAGTACTTC. It encodes CASSDRGFTYEQYF.

The CDR3 coding sequence is TGTGCCAGCAGCCCTAGACTACTAGCGGGGGGGATGAATACGCAGTATTTT. Residues: CASSPRLLAGGMNTQYF. J is TRBJ2-3 and V is TRBV3-1 (or the pseudogene TRBV3-2); 13 bases align to TRBD2. The CDR3 extends over 17 amino acids. With V trimmed by 4 bases and J by 7 bases, 11 bases remained unmatched. Germline lookup yields CDR1 LGHDT and CDR2 YNNKEL (reference sequence).

This chain uses TRBV5-1 with TRBJ1-1; no reliable D call. Germline lookup yields CDR1 SGHRS and CDR2 YFSETQ. Trimming removed 1 base from V and 1 base from J, with 5 bases in between. CDR3 length: 13 residues. Here the CDR3 DNA reads TGCGCCAGCAGCTTGACAAGGAACACTGAAGCTTTCTTT. Translation: CASSLTRNTEAFF.

The chain links TRBV7-9 to TRBJ2-1; 7 bases map to TRBD1. Germline V gives CDR1 SEHNR, CDR2 FQNEAQ (reference sequence). The CDR3 covers 15 residues. The V segment lost 5 bases and the J segment 4 bases; nucleotides outside the gene matches: 8. CDR3 residues: CASSPDRLGYNEQFF. The DNA of the CDR3 is TGTGCCAGCAGCCCGGACAGGTTGGGGTACAATGAGCAGTTCTTC.

The chain links TRBV19 to TRBJ1-1; possible D gene TRBD1, 5 bases. Germline CDR1 LNHDA, CDR2 SQIVND (reference sequence). The CDR3 sequence is 16 residues long. V lost 3 bases to trimming and J lost 3 bases, with 17 bases between them. The CDR3 here is CASSIPFRTTDTEAFF. Written as DNA, the CDR3 is TGTGCCAGTAGTATCCCCTTCAGGACAACAGACACTGAAGCTTTCTTT.

Here the CDR3 DNA reads TGTGCCAGCTCTCCAGGGGCGATTAACTATGGCTACACCTTC. Translated: CASSPGAINYGYTF. This rearrangement joins TRBV2 to TRBJ1-2, with D tentatively TRBD1 (6 bases). The germline V gene has CDR1 SNHLY and CDR2 FYNNEI. The V end lost 8 bases, the J end lost 1 base, and 14 bases lay between the germline ends. CDR3 length equals 14 residues.

This clone was picked up one time. V is TRBV25-1 and J is TRBJ2-1, with no clear D. The CDR3 sequence is 12 residues long. Germline V gene sequence: CDR1 MGHDK, CDR2 SYGVNS. V lost 3 bases to trimming and J lost 8 bases, with 8 bases between them. The chain's CDR3 is CASSDSIYEQFF. The CDR3 DNA reads TGTGCCAGCAGTGACAGTATATATGAGCAGTTCTTC.

Here the CDR3 DNA reads TGTGCCAGCAGCCACGACAGGGGCCCCTACGAGCAGTACTTC. It encodes CASSHDRGPYEQYF. The J gene is TRBJ2-7, the V gene TRBV3-1 (or the pseudogene TRBV3-2); 8 positions match TRBD1. This CDR3 comprises 14 residues. Germline CDR1 reads LGHDT; CDR2 reads YNNKEL (reference sequence). With 3 bases clipped from V and 2 bases from J, the junction kept 3 bases outside the gene matches.

The chain has TRBV7-2 and TRBJ2-7, with TRBD2 identical over 9 bases. This CDR3 is built from 18 residues. The J segment lost 1 base and the V segment lost 5 bases, leaving 15 bases of the junction unmatched. The germline V gene encodes CDR1 SGHTA and CDR2 FQGNSA. CDR3 residues: CASSQDIAGTSRSYEQYF. CDR3 in DNA: TGTGCCAGCAGCCAGGACATCGCCGGGACTAGCAGATCCTACGAGCAGTACTTC.

The V gene is TRBV18, the J gene TRBJ1-2; 7 nucleotides align to TRBD1. The germline CDR1 and CDR2 sequences are KGHSH and LQKENI. This CDR3 comprises 15 residues. V dropped 6 bases and J dropped 2; count of bases not matched to a gene: 9. CDR3 region: CASSQHRGENYGYTF. The CDR3 DNA is TGTGCCAGCTCGCAGCACAGGGGCGAGAACTATGGCTACACCTTC.

The chain carries TRBV7-9 and TRBJ2-3; a weak D match, TRBD2 (6 bases). The CDR3 runs 15 residues. Looked up from germline, CDR1 is SEHNR and CDR2 is FQNEAQ (reference sequence). V lost 4 bases and J lost 3, with 14 bases in between. DNA for the CDR3: TGTGCCAGCAGCTCCCACCCGGGGGATACAGATACGCAGTATTTT. Its protein is CASSSHPGDTDTQYF.

V is TRBV15 and J is TRBJ2-3; no firm D call. The CDR3 totals 13 residues. CDR1 and CDR2 from the germline V gene are LNHNV and YYDKDF (reference sequence). Trimming stripped 0 bases from V and 3 bases from J, with 4 bases between. CDR3 amino acids: CATSRDTTDTQYF. The CDR3 DNA sequence: TGTGCCACCAGCAGAGATACAACAGATACGCAGTATTTT.

The V call is TRBV9, the J call TRBJ2-1; D remains ambiguous. This CDR3 is 15 amino acids long. Between the trimmed V and J ends, which lost 0 bases and 0 bases, there was a span of 7 bases. The V gene's germline CDR1 is SGDLS and CDR2 YYNGEE. In nucleotides, the CDR3 is TGTGCCAGCAGCGTAGGTCGTCGCTCCTACAATGAGCAGTTCTTC. Protein: CASSVGRRSYNEQFF. The variable domain in full, completed from reference TRBV9 and TRBJ2-1, reads DSGVTQTPKHLITATGQRVTLRCSPRSGDLSVYWYQQSLDQGLQFLIQYYNGEERAKGNILERFSAQQFPDLHSELNLSSLELGDSALYFCASSVGRRSYNEQFFGPGTRLTVL.